In this sample, the clone carrying this T cell receptor (beta chain) turned up many times. This record belongs to a study of T-cell reconstitution after alpha-beta-depleted transplantation in children. This CDR3 has 15 residues. V lost 5 bases and J 0 bases, leaving 12 bases between the germline ends. It was with unique molecular identifiers that the TCRbeta library was prepared. TCRdb itself ran the PCR reads through MiXCR, one entry per CDR3 protein. The data show over 150,000 distinct CDR3 sequences, roughly 14% seen once. This receptor was taken from a human donor who donated a stem cell graft to a child with acute lymphoblastic leukemia. J is TRBJ2-3 and V is TRBV12-3 or TRBV12-4; possibly TRBD1 for D (5 bases). Sample: PBMCs from the stem cell graft donor, taken from the stem cell graft. The CDR3 protein is CASSAGASSTDTQYF. The CDR3 DNA is TGTGCCAGCAGTGCTGGGGCATCTAGCACAGATACGCAGTATTTT.